The source of this T cell receptor beta chain is a study of preoperative IRX-2 immunotherapy in early breast cancer. This clone was detected once. Described treatment: preoperative locoregional IRX-2 cytokine immunotherapy. V trimming: 4 bases; J trimming: 2 bases; junction bases outside the gene matches: 3. Germline CDR1 reads LNHNV; CDR2 reads YYDKDF (reference sequence). The CDR3 has 15 amino acids. Only in-frame clones appear in the TCRdb table, and some are missing; sequencing was by immunoSEQ multiplex PCR. The sample lists 35,000 to 50,000 clones, over 85% occurring once. The J gene is TRBJ1-4, the V gene TRBV15; 8 bases agree with TRBD1. The source material was tumor tissue, sampled after IRX-2 immunotherapy. This receptor was identified in a human donor with breast cancer. Here the CDR3 reads CATSKRTGTNEKLFF. The CDR3 bases are TGTGCCACCAGCAAGCGGACAGGGACTAATGAAAAACTGTTTTTT. The variable domain in full, completed from reference TRBV15 and TRBJ1-4, reads DAMVIQNPRYQVTQFGKPVTLSCSQTLNHNVMYWYQQKSSQAPKLLFHYYDKDFNNEADTPDNFQSRRPNTSFCFLDIRSPGLGDTAMYLCATSKRTGTNEKLFFGSGTQLSVL.